The clone carrying this T cell receptor beta chain was observed a few times. Its target is not known. Quantitative 5'-RACE with molecular barcodes was used to make the TCR beta libraries. TCRdb re-analysed the 5' RACE reads in MiXCR, keeping a single row per CDR3 protein. The sample yields 300,000 to 350,000 distinct CDR3 sequences, less than 25% seen once. Germline V lookup: CDR1 ENHRY, CDR2 SYGVKD. This CDR3 contains 13 residues. The ends were cut back, 9 bases at V and 3 bases at J, with 13 bases in the middle. The record originates from a study of CD8 T cells in ankylosing spondylitis. Study-level points and caveats: Disease-associated clonotypes exhibited CD8+ identity and were relatively infrequent in peripheral blood.

The chain carries TRBV10-3 and TRBJ2-3, with D perhaps TRBD2 (5 bases). Specimen: blood, either unsorted or a sorted T cell fraction (not recorded which). This clonotype was obtained from a female donor with ankylosing spondylitis or in good health (not recorded which). The chain's CDR3 is CAISPRETDTQYF. DNA for the CDR3: TGTGCCATTTCCCCACGGGAAACAGATACGCAGTATTTT.